This T cell receptor beta chain was sequenced in a study of cytomegalovirus exposure and HLA in healthy donors. General study findings and limits: Whilst most TCR sequences proved rare, a subset of public TCRs occurred across many donors. Common viral pathogens were later found to be apparently linked to several of the most significant clusters. Later on, an analysis tied approximately 17,000 TCR beta sequences to HLA alleles at 0.05 false discovery rate.

PCR used 60 Vbeta primers and 13 Jbeta primers. Repertoires were generated with immunoSEQ multiplex PCR, while TCRdb's copy carries only in-frame clones and drops some. The data contain around 150,000 clones, about four fifths of them singletons. Details on this clone: Its target is not known. Within the sample, other DNA sequences also encode this same CDR3.

Trimming pared 1 base from V and 0 bases from J, leaving 4 bases between. Germline-derived CDR1 and CDR2 are SGHTA and FQGNSA. This CDR3 contains 14 residues. The study did not record CMV serostatus for this donor. The sequenced sample consisted of PBMCs. This rearrangement joins TRBV7-2 to TRBJ2-4, with D unclear. This TCR derives from a human donor in good health. CDR3 region: CASSLGLAKNIQYF. The CDR3 DNA is TGTGCCAGCAGCTTAGGACTAGCCAAAAACATTCAGTACTTC.